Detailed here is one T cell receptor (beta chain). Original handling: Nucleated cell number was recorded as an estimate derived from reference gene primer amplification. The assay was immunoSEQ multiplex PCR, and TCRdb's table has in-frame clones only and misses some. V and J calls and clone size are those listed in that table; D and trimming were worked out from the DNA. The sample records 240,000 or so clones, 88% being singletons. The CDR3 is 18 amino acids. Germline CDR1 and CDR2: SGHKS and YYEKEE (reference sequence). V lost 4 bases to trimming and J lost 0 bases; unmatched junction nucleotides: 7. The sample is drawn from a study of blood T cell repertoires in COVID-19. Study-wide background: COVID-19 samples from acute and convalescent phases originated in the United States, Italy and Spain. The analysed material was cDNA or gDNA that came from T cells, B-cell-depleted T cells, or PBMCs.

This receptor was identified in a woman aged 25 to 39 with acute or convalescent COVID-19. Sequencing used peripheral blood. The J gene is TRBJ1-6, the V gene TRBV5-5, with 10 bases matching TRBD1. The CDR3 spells CASSAGTGVSSYNSPLHF. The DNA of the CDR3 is TGTGCCAGCAGCGCCGGGACAGGGGTTAGCTCCTATAATTCACCCCTCCACTTT.